Presented here are 3 T cell receptor beta chains from one specimen sequenced in a study of T cell clones after liver transplantation. Repertoires were generated with immunoSEQ multiplex PCR, while TCRdb's copy carries only in-frame clones and drops some. The sample holds tens of thousands of clones, approximately 63% seen once. The specimen was CD4+ T cells from blood, collected at the roughly 16-month timepoint. Receptors originate from a human patient who received a liver transplant. Some T cells may be provided by the graft donor.

The chain uses TRBV5-6 and TRBJ1-1; TRBD1 aligns across 10 bases. With V trimmed by 4 bases and J by 6 bases, 12 bases remained unmatched. Germline V CDR1 and CDR2: SGHDT, YYEEEE. The CDR3 sequence is 16 residues long. The CDR3 loop is CASSGGSGTGDAEAFF. The CDR3 DNA is TGTGCCAGCAGCGGAGGATCCGGGACAGGGGACGCTGAAGCTTTCTTT.

This clone was counted between two and nine times. The CDR3 is CARGSGLANTGELFF. The CDR3 DNA sequence: TGTGCCAGAGGATCGGGACTAGCGAACACCGGGGAGCTGTTTTTT. V is TRBV30 and J is TRBJ2-2; TRBD2 aligns across 8 bases. Unmatched junction bases numbered 8, after V lost 8 bases and J lost 0 bases. The CDR3 covers 15 residues. The V gene's germline CDR1 is GTSNPN and CDR2 SVGIG (reference sequence). Drawing the rest from reference TRBV30 and TRBJ2-2, the complete variable domain is SQTIHQWPATLVQPVGSPLSLECTVEGTSNPNLYWYRQAAGRGLQLLFYSVGIGQISSEVPQNLSASRPQDRQFILSSKKLLLSDSGFYLCARGSGLANTGELFFGEGSRLTVL.

The rearrangement links TRBV6-5 to TRBJ2-7; D is undetermined. Trimming removed 8 bases from V and 3 bases from J, with 11 bases in between. Looked up from germline, CDR1 is MNHEY and CDR2 is SVGAGI. This CDR3 contains 12 residues. The CDR3 DNA follows: TGTGCCAGCCGGGCTCCGGGCTACGAGCAGTACTTC. Translating it yields CASRAPGYEQYF.